A single sample is the source of the 11 T cell receptor beta chains below, sequenced in a study of cytomegalovirus exposure and HLA in healthy donors (dated by TCRdb to 2015 to 2018). The method behind the library was the immunoSEQ multiplex PCR assay. A mixture of 60 forward primers for TCR Vbeta segments and 13 reverse primers for TCR Jbeta segments was used in the multiplex PCR. TCRdb took this table from immuneACCESS and kept in-frame rearrangements with V and J called. Such tables lack part of the clones; where checked against another copy, unresolved V genes explain under half of the gap, and the rest is unexplained. For this sample the table gives roughly 200,000 clones, of which 65% to 85% were detected only once. The ten biggest clones cover less than 2% of the sample. Sequenced input: PBMCs. The source is a man between 45 and 60 years old in good health and CMV-seronegative.

The rearrangement links TRBV27 to TRBJ1-2, with D maybe TRBD1 (6 bases). Germline V gene lookup returns CDR1 MNHEY and CDR2 SMNVEV (reference sequence). CDR3 length: 14 amino acids. V was shortened by 2 bases and J by 6 bases, with 13 bases between the two germline ends. CDR3 protein: CASSLGRAGDGYTF. In nucleotides, the CDR3 is TGTGCCAGCAGTTTAGGTCGGGCAGGGGATGGCTACACCTTC.

The chain employs TRBV11-3 and TRBJ2-7; possible D gene TRBD2, 5 bases. The CDR3 loop spans 14 amino acids. V gave up 1 base and J gave up 2 bases, with 9 bases separating them. The germline V gene encodes CDR1 SGHNT and CDR2 YENEEA. CDR3: CASSLGWGAYEQYF. The CDR3 coding sequence is TGTGCCAGCAGCTTAGGCTGGGGAGCCTACGAGCAGTACTTC.

The V call is TRBV5-1, the J call TRBJ2-5, with 11 positions matching TRBD2. The DNA end is more similar to TRBJ2-7, so the J call may be wrong. Germline CDR1 and CDR2: SGHRS and YFSETQ. This CDR3 region has 18 residues. CDR3: CASSLGGLAGGPSYEQYF. Here the CDR3 DNA reads TGCGCCAGCAGCTTGGGTGGGCTAGCGGGAGGACCCTCCTACGAGCAGTACTTC.

The chain uses TRBV5-1 and TRBJ1-1, with TRBD1 as a possible D gene (6 bases). This CDR3 comprises 14 residues. V was pared by 6 bases and J by 2 bases, with 14 bases between. Germline loops: CDR1 SGHRS, CDR2 YFSETQ. The CDR3 reads CASTSRGGNTEAFF. CDR3 sequence (DNA): TGCGCCAGCACCTCGAGGGGGGGTAACACTGAAGCTTTCTTT.

The gene calls are TRBV28 and TRBJ2-7, with D possibly matching TRBD2 (6 bases). Trimming shortened V by 7 bases and J by 5 bases, and 18 bases separated the two germline ends. Germline V gene data show CDR1 as MDHEN and CDR2 as SYDVKM. The CDR3 contains 14 residues. The CDR3 nucleotides are TGTGCCAGCACCTTACCCGCGGGACGCGACGAGCAGTACTTC. This sequence encodes CASTLPAGRDEQYF.

The gene calls are TRBV9 and TRBJ1-3; 8 bases agree with TRBD1. This CDR3 is built from 16 residues. Germline assignment: CDR1 SGDLS and CDR2 YYNGEE. V dropped 4 bases and J dropped 4; count of bases not matched to a gene: 10. CDR3 sequence: CASSPSTGESGNTIYF. The CDR3 bases are TGTGCCAGCAGCCCATCGACAGGGGAGTCCGGAAACACCATATATTTT.

V gene TRBV6-6 combines with J gene TRBJ2-2; TRBD1 is a possible D gene (5 bases). This CDR3 is built from 14 residues. The germline gives CDR1 MNHNY, CDR2 SVGAGI (reference sequence). V lost 6 bases, J lost 1 base, and 9 bases lay in between. The CDR3 reads CASRRQGNTGELFF. CDR3 coding DNA: TGTGCCAGCAGACGTCAGGGGAACACCGGGGAGCTGTTTTTT.

This clone has just a few counts. The V and J genes are TRBV27 and TRBJ1-5; D gene ambiguous. This CDR3 contains 12 residues. From germline, CDR1 is MNHEY and CDR2 SMNVEV (reference sequence). V gave up 6 bases and J gave up 9 bases, with 12 bases separating them. This CDR3 reads CASRTQDLPQHF. The CDR3, as DNA: TGTGCCAGCAGAACCCAGGATCTGCCCCAGCATTTT.

The chain recombines TRBV5-4 with TRBJ1-1; 9 bases are a match to TRBD1. Germline loops: CDR1 SGHNT, CDR2 YYREEE (reference sequence). The CDR3 is 13 residues long. The junction had 0 bases not matched to a gene; V was cut back by 5 bases and J by 1 base. CDR3 in DNA: TGTGCCAGCAGGGGACAGGGGAACACTGAAGCTTTCTTT. It translates to CASRGQGNTEAFF.

A note on this clone: Different DNA sequences within this sample yield the same CDR3. This chain links TRBV6-1 with TRBJ1-1; D may be TRBD1 (5 bases). Germline V CDR1 and CDR2: MNHNS, SASEGT. Trimming left V 3 bases short and J 1 base short, with 9 bases between. The CDR3 is made up of 14 amino acids. CDR3 residues: CASSEQGTNTEAFF. In DNA form, the CDR3 reads TGTGCCAGCAGTGAGCAGGGAACGAACACTGAAGCTTTCTTT.

This clone was recorded only once. The V gene is TRBV5-1, the J gene TRBJ2-7; 11 bases map to TRBD1. The germline V gene has CDR1 SGHRS and CDR2 YFSETQ. There are 14 residues in the CDR3. Trimming cost V 4 bases and J 5 bases; bases outside gene matches: 5. This CDR3 is CASSRTGGNDEQYF. The DNA of the CDR3 is TGCGCCAGCAGCCGGACAGGGGGCAACGACGAGCAGTACTTC.